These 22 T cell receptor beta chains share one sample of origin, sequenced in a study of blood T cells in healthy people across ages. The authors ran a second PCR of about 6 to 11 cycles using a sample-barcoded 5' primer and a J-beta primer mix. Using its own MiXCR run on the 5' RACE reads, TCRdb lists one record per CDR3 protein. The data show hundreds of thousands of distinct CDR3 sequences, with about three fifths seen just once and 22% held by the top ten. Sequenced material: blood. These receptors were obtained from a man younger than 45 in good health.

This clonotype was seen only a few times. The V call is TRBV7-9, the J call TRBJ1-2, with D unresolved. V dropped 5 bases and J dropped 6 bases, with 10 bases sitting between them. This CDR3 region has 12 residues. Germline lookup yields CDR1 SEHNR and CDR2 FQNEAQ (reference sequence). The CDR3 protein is CASSVSVDGYTF. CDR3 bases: TGTGCCAGCAGCGTTTCAGTGGATGGCTACACCTTC. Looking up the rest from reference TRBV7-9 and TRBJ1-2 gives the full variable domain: DTGVSQNPRHKITKRGQNVTFRCDPISEHNRLYWYRQTLGQGPEFLTYFQNEAQLEKSRLLSDRFSAERPKGSFSTLEIQRTEQGDSAMYLCASSVSVDGYTFGSGTRLTVV.

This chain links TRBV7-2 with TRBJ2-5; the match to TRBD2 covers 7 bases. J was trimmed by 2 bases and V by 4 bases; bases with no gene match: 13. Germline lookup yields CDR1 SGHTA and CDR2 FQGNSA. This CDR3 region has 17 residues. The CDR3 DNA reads TGTGCCAGCAGCTCATGGGCCTGGGGGGGGGTACAAGAGACCCAGTACTTC. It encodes CASSSWAWGGVQETQYF.

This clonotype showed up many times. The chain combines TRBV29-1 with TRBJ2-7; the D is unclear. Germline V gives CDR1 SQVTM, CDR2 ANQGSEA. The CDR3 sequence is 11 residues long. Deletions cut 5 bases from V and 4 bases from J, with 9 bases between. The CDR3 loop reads CSVRVGYEQYF. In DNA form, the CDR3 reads TGCAGCGTTAGAGTCGGTTACGAGCAGTACTTC.

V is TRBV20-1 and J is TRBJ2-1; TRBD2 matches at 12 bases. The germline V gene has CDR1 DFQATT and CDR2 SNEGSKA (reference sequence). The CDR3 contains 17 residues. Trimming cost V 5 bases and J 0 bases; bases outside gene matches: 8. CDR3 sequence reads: CSARRTSGMHSYNEQFF. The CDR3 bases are TGCAGTGCTCGCCGGACTAGCGGGATGCACTCCTACAATGAGCAGTTCTTC.

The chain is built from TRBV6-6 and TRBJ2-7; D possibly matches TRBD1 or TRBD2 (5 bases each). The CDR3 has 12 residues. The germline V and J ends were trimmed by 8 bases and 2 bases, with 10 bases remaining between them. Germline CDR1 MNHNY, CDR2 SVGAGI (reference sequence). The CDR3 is CASWDAPYEQYF. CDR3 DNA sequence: TGTGCCAGCTGGGACGCGCCCTACGAGCAGTACTTC.

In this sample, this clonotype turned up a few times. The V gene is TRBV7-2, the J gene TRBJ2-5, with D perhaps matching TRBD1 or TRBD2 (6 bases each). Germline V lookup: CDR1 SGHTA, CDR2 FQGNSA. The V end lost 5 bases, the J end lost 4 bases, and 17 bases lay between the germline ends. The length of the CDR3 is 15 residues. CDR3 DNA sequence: TGTGCCAGCAGCCTCGGGGGCCTCACGGCAGAGACCCAGTACTTC. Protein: CASSLGGLTAETQYF.

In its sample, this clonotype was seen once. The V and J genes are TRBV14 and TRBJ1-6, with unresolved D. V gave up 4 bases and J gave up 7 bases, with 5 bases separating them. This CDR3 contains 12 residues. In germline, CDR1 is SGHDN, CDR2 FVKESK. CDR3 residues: CASSRMNSPLHF. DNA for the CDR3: TGTGCCAGCAGCCGGATGAATTCACCCCTCCACTTT.

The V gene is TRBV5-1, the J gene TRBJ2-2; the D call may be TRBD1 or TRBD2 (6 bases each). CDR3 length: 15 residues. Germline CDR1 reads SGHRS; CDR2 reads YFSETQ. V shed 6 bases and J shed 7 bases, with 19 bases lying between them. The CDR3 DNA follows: TGCGCCAGCAACAATCAGCCAGGGGAGGTCGGGGAGCTGTTTTTT. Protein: CASNNQPGEVGELFF.

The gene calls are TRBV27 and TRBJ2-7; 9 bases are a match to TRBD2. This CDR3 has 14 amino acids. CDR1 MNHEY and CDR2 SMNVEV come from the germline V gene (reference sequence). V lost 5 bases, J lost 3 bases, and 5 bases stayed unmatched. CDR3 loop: CASSTSGSNYEQYF. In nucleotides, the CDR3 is TGTGCCAGCAGTACTAGCGGGTCGAACTACGAGCAGTACTTC.

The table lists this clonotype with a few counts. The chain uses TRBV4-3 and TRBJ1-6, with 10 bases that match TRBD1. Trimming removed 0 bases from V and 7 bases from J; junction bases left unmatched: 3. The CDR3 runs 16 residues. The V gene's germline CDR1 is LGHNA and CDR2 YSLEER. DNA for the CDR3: TGCGCCAGCAGCCAAGAAGGGGACAGGGGAAATTCACCCCTCCACTTT. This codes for CASSQEGDRGNSPLHF.

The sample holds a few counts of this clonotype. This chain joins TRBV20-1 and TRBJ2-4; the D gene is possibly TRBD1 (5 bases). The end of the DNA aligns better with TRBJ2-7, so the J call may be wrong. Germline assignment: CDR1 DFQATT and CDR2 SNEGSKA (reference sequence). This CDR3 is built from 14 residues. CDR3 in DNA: TGCAGTGCTAGTGGTTGGACAAATACCTACGAGCAGTACTTC. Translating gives CSASGWTNTYEQYF.

This CDR3 reads CASSPNMAGSNQPQHF. The DNA of the CDR3 is TGTGCCAGCAGCCCAAACATGGCCGGGAGCAATCAGCCCCAGCATTTT. The rearrangement uses TRBV7-2 and TRBJ1-5, with D unclear. The CDR3 length is 16 residues. The V gene lost 5 bases and the J gene lost 1 base, with 15 bases spanning the gap. Germline CDR1 is SGHTA and CDR2 is FQGNSA.

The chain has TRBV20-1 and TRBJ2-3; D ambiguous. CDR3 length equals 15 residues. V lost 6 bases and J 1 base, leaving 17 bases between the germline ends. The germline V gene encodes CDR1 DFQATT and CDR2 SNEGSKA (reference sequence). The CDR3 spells CSAELPTIRTDTQYF. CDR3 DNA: TGCAGTGCGGAATTACCTACTATTCGCACAGATACGCAGTATTTT.

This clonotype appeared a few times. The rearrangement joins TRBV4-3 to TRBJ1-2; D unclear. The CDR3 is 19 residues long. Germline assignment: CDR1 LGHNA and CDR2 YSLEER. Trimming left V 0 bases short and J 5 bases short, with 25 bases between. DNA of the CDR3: TGCGCCAGCAGCCAAGAAGGACTCGCGGCGGAAGGCTTAGCATATGGCTACACCTTC. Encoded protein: CASSQEGLAAEGLAYGYTF.

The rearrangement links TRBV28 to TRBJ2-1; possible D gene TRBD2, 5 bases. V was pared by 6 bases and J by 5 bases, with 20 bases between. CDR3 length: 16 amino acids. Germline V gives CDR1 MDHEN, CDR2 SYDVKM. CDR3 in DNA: TGTGCCAGCAGCTCCGTAGATATGAGGGAAAACAATGAGCAGTTCTTC. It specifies CASSSVDMRENNEQFF. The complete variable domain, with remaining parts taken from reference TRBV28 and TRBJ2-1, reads DVKVTQSSRYLVKRTGEKVFLECVQDMDHENMFWYRQDPGLGLRLIYFSYDVKMKEKGDIPEGYSVSREKKERFSLILESASTNQTSMYLCASSSVDMRENNEQFFGPGTRLTVL.

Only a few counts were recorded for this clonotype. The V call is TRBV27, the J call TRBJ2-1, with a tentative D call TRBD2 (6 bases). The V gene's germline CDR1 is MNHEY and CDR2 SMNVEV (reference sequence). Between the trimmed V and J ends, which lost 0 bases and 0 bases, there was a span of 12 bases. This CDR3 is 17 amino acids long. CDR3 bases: TGTGCCAGCAGTTTATCGGGACTCCCCAGCTCCTACAATGAGCAGTTCTTC. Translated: CASSLSGLPSSYNEQFF.

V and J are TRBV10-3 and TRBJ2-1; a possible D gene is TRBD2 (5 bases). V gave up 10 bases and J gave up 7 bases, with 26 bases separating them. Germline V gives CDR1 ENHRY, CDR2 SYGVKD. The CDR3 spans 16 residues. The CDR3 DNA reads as TGTGCCACCATTGGTATGAGCGGTAGTTTCGGTAATGAGCAGTTCTTC. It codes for CATIGMSGSFGNEQFF.

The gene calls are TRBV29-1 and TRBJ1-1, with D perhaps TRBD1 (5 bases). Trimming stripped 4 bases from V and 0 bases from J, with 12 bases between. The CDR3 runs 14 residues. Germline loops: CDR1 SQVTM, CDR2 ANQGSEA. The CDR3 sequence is CSVAWDRMNTEAFF. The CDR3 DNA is TGCAGCGTTGCGTGGGACCGTATGAACACTGAAGCTTTCTTT.

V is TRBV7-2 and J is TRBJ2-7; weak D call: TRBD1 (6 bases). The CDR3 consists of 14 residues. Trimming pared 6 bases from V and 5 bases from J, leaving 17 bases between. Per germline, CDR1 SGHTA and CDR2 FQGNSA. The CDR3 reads CASSSQGGIDEQYF. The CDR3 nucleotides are TGTGCCAGCAGTTCACAGGGTGGGATAGACGAGCAGTACTTC.

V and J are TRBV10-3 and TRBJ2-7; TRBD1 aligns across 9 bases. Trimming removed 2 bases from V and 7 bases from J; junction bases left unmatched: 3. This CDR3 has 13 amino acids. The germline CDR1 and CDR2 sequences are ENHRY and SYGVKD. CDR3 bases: TGTGCCATCAGTGAGACCGGGACAGGGGAGCAGTACTTC. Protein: CAISETGTGEQYF.

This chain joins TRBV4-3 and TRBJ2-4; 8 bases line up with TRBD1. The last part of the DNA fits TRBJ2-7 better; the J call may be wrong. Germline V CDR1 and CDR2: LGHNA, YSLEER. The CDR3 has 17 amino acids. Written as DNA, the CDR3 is TGCGCCAGCAGCCAAGATCCCCAGGACAGGGCACCCCACGAGCAGTACTTC. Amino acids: CASSQDPQDRAPHEQYF.

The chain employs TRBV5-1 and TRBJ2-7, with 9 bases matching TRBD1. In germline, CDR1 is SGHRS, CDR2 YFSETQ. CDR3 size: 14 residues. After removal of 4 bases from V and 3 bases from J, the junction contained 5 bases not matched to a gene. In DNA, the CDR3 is TGCGCCAGCAGCGCAAGACAGGGGGTCTACGAGCAGTACTTC. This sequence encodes CASSARQGVYEQYF.